These 14 T cell receptor beta chains were all obtained from the same sample, sequenced in a study of T cell responses to AZD1222 COVID-19 vaccine. Using immunoSEQ multiplex PCR, the repertoire was profiled, and TCRdb retains in-frame clones only, with some absent. In the table there are around 80,000 clones, 70% to 90% of which are singletons. Here the sequenced sample was peripheral blood, taken on day 0 of AZD1222 vaccination. These receptors all stem from an adult in good health.

The rearrangement links TRBV6-1 to TRBJ1-5, with unresolved D. Germline CDR1 MNHNS, CDR2 SASEGT. Trimming pared 2 bases from V and 1 base from J, leaving 12 bases between. The CDR3 is 16 residues long. The CDR3 loop is CASSEIGSMSNQPQHF. CDR3 coding DNA: TGTGCCAGCAGTGAAATCGGCAGTATGAGCAATCAGCCCCAGCATTTT.

The rearrangement uses TRBV15 and TRBJ2-7; D might be TRBD2 (6 bases). V dropped 0 bases and J dropped 7 bases, with 13 bases sitting between them. In germline, CDR1 is LNHNV, CDR2 YYDKDF (reference sequence). The CDR3 totals 14 residues. The CDR3 nucleotides read TGTGCCACCAGCAGAGATCCGGACGGAGGGGAGCAGTACTTC. Protein product: CATSRDPDGGEQYF.

This chain uses TRBV18 with TRBJ2-7; D gene uncertain. The CDR3 is 12 residues long. V gave up 6 bases and J gave up 7 bases, with 13 bases separating them. CDR1 and CDR2 from the germline V gene are KGHSH and LQKENI. The CDR3 DNA follows: TGTGCCAGCTCCCAACTCCGTTCAGAGCAGTACTTC. Amino acids: CASSQLRSEQYF. The entire variable domain, with the rest obtained from reference TRBV18 and TRBJ2-7, is as follows: NAGVMQNPRHLVRRRGQEARLRCSPMKGHSHVYWYRQLPEEGLKFMVYLQKENIIDESGMPKERFSAEFPKEGPSILRIQQVVRGDSAAYFCASSQLRSEQYFGPGTRLTVT.

Points on this clone: Relative to the germline gene, one junction end is altered; a read error may explain this. The chain recombines TRBV19 with TRBJ1-2; possibly TRBD1 for D (5 bases). Germline lookup yields CDR1 LNHDA and CDR2 SQIVND (reference sequence). The CDR3 consists of 11 residues. The CDR3 loop is CATSGHSLPIF. CDR3 DNA: TGTGCCACCTCCGGACATTCATTGCCTATCTTC. The whole variable domain, filled in from reference TRBV19 and TRBJ1-2, reads DGGITQSPKYLFRKEGQNVTLSCEQNLNHDAMYWYRQDPGQGLRLIYYSQIVNDFQKGDIAEGYSVSREKKESFPLTVTSAQKNPTAFYLCATSGHSLPIFGSGTRLTVV.

V gene TRBV5-1 combines with J gene TRBJ2-3; TRBD2 is a possible D gene (7 bases). The CDR3 sequence is 14 residues long. V was clipped by 0 bases and J by 4 bases, with 9 bases between them. The germline V gene has CDR1 SGHRS and CDR2 YFSETQ. The CDR3 sequence: CASSLVGGPDTQYF. DNA of the CDR3: TGCGCCAGCAGCTTGGTGGGGGGGCCAGATACGCAGTATTTT.

The CDR3, as DNA: TGTGCCAGCAGGTTTTCAGGGGATGTTTCCTACGAGCAGTACGTC. Translated, it gives CASRFSGDVSYEQYV. J is TRBJ2-7 and V is TRBV6-5; D might be TRBD1 (6 bases). The CDR3 is 15 amino acids. Looked up from germline, CDR1 is MNHEY and CDR2 is SVGAGI. Trimming removed 6 bases from V and 1 base from J, with 16 bases in between.

In this sample, this clone turned up once. V is TRBV11-2 and J is TRBJ1-2; D is unresolved. CDR1 and CDR2 from the germline V gene are SGHAT and FQNNGV. Trimming left V 1 base short and J 8 bases short, with 23 bases between. The CDR3 has 17 residues. The chain's CDR3 is CASSLGLWRREKEGYTF. CDR3 coding DNA: TGTGCCAGCAGCTTAGGTCTTTGGCGAAGGGAGAAAGAGGGCTACACCTTC.

The chain couples TRBV6-4 to TRBJ1-1; 8 positions match TRBD1. Trimming took 0 bases from V and 2 from J; bases not matched to a gene: 5. The CDR3 sequence is 16 residues long. CDR1 and CDR2 (germline): MRHNA, SNTAGT. CDR3 amino acids: CASSDSSQGANTEAFF. As DNA, the CDR3 is TGTGCCAGCAGTGACTCGAGTCAGGGGGCCAACACTGAAGCTTTCTTT.

The genes are TRBV29-1 and TRBJ2-3, with D hard to call. The CDR3 extends over 13 amino acids. Trimming removed 0 bases at V and 4 bases at J, with 8 bases between. The germline V gene encodes CDR1 SQVTM and CDR2 ANQGSEA. DNA of the CDR3: TGCAGCGTTGAAGATCAACTTTCAGATACGCAGTATTTT. It translates to CSVEDQLSDTQYF.

The rearrangement uses TRBV7-9 and TRBJ2-2; D might be TRBD1 (6 bases). V lost 2 bases and J 2 bases, leaving 9 bases between the germline ends. The germline V gene encodes CDR1 SEHNR and CDR2 FQNEAQ (reference sequence). This CDR3 is built from 15 residues. The CDR3 reads CASSLRQANTGELFF. CDR3 nucleotide sequence: TGTGCCAGCAGCTTACGACAGGCAAACACCGGGGAGCTGTTTTTT.

V is TRBV2 and J is TRBJ1-1; D is ambiguous. CDR3 length: 13 amino acids. CDR1 and CDR2 from the germline V gene are SNHLY and FYNNEI. Trimming pared 6 bases from V and 1 base from J, leaving 9 bases between. The CDR3 bases are TGTGCCAGCAGCATACGGGAGAACACTGAAGCTTTCTTT. It yields the protein CASSIRENTEAFF.

This chain joins TRBV7-3 and TRBJ2-3; the D gene is possibly TRBD2 (6 bases). V lost 2 bases and J lost 4, with 10 bases in between. The CDR3 spans 14 residues. Germline loops: CDR1 SGHTA, CDR2 FQGTGA. The CDR3 nucleotides read TGTGCCAGCAGCTTACAGCTAGCGTCAGATACGCAGTATTTT. Translation: CASSLQLASDTQYF.

The gene calls are TRBV5-1 and TRBJ2-1; D tentatively fits TRBD1 or TRBD2 (5 bases each). Germline-derived CDR1 and CDR2 are SGHRS and YFSETQ. There are 14 residues in the CDR3. The V gene lost 9 bases and the J gene lost 5 bases, with 18 bases spanning the gap. This chain's CDR3 is CATSTGDADNEQFF. CDR3 coding DNA: TGCGCCACCTCCACCGGGGACGCGGACAATGAGCAGTTCTTC.

The gene calls are TRBV19 and TRBJ2-6; 7 positions agree with TRBD1. V lost 6 bases and J lost 2; bases outside the gene matches: 4. This CDR3 comprises 15 residues. Germline CDR1 reads LNHDA; CDR2 reads SQIVND (reference sequence). CDR3 nucleotides: TGTGCCAGTAGCGGACAGGTGGCTGGGGCCAACGTCCTGACTTTC. Encoded protein: CASSGQVAGANVLTF.